This T cell receptor (beta chain) was identified in a study of blood T cells in healthy people across ages. Study-level background: Template switching recovered approximately one barcoded beta molecule for every two T cells. Study-level results: Any changes in expanded clonotypes were possibly confounded, as donor CMV status remained unknown.

The V and J ends lost 1 base and 5 bases respectively, with 15 bases between them. The CDR3 spans 16 residues. Per germline, CDR1 SGHTA and CDR2 FQGNSA. Together with a sample-barcoded 5' primer, a J-beta primer mix was included in a second PCR lasting roughly 7 to 11 cycles. Every single cDNA molecule received a tag from a template-switch adaptor with 12 random nucleotides. TCRdb reprocessed the 5' RACE reads with MiXCR, giving one entry per CDR3 protein. The sample contains about 1.1 million distinct CDR3 sequences, under 40% of which appear only once. This clonotype was observed once. What it binds is unknown. Drawing of peripheral blood yielded 7.5 to 10 milliliters from each donor.

This chain links TRBV7-2 with TRBJ1-5; the D is unclear. Sequencing input: blood. The receptor's source is a man aged 18 to 35 in good health. CDR3 residues: CASSLEAYGSYQPQHF. CDR3 DNA: TGTGCCAGCAGCTTAGAAGCTTATGGGTCTTATCAGCCCCAGCATTTT. Full variable domain (missing parts from reference TRBV7-2 and TRBJ1-5): GAGVSQSPSNKVTEKGKDVELRCDPISGHTALYWYRQSLGQGLEFLIYFQGNSAPDKSGLPSDRFSAERTGGSVSTLTIQRTQQEDSAVYLCASSLEAYGSYQPQHFGDGTRLSIL.